Described below is a single T cell receptor beta chain sequence and its context. In the authors' methods: Estimation of nucleated cell counts was performed using reference gene primer amplification. Clones were sequenced by immunoSEQ multiplex PCR, and TCRdb holds only the in-frame ones, with some missing. D and trimming were read from the DNA, whereas the V and J calls and clone size are those reported in that table. The repertoire holds under 200,000 clones, with about 86% as singletons. This CDR3 contains 16 residues. V lost 0 bases and J 3 bases, leaving 13 bases between the germline ends. Germline CDR1 and CDR2: SGDLS and YYNGEE. This specimen belongs to a study of blood T cell repertoires in COVID-19. Study summary: Collection of acute and convalescent COVID-19 samples took place in the United States, Italy and Spain. Sources were T cells, B-cell-depleted T cells, or PBMCs; the material itself was cDNA or gDNA.

Input material: peripheral blood. The sequence was collected from a man aged 60 to 75 with acute or convalescent COVID-19. The rearrangement links TRBV9 to TRBJ2-1, with a possible D match to TRBD1 (6 bases). The CDR3 loop reads CASSVEGLGGYNEQFF. In nucleotides, the CDR3 is TGTGCCAGCAGCGTAGAGGGTCTAGGGGGCTACAATGAGCAGTTCTTC.